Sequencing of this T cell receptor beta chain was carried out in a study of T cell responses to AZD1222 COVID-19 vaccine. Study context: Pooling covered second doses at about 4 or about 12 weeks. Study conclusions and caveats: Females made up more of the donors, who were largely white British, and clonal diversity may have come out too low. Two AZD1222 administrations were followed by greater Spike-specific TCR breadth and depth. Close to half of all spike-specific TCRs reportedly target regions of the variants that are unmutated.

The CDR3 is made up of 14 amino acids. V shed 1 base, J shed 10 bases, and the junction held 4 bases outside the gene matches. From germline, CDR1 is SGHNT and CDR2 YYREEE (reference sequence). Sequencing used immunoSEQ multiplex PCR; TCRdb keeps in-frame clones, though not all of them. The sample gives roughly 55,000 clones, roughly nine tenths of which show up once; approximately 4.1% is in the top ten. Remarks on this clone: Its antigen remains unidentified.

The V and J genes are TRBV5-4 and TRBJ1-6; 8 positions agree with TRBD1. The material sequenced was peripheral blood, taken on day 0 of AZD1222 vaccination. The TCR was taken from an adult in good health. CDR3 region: CASSLNRGGSPLHF. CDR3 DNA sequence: TGTGCCAGCAGCTTGAACAGGGGGGGGTCACCCCTCCACTTT. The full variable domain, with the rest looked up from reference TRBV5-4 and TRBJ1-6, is ETGVTQSPTHLIKTRGQQVTLRCSSQSGHNTVSWYQQALGQGPQFIFQYYREEENGRGNFPPRFSGLQFPNYSSELNVNALELDDSALYLCASSLNRGGSPLHFGNGTRLTVT.